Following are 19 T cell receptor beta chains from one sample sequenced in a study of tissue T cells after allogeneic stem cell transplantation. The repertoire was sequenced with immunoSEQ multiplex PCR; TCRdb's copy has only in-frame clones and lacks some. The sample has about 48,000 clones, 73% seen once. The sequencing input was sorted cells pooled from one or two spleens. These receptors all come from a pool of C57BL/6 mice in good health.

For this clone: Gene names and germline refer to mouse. The part of the CDR3 DNA that was read is TGTGCCAGCGGTGAGGGGGACTATAATTCGCCCCTCTAC. It translates to CASGEGDYNSPLY. The whole CDR3 protein reads CASGEGDYNSPLYF. The chain carries TRBV13-2 and TRBJ1-6; TRBD1 is a possible D gene (5 bases). The observed sequence ends 1 residue before the CDR3 terminus, with the missing tail filled in from the germline J gene. TRBJ1-6 is classed as an ORF, of uncertain function. Germline V gene lookup returns CDR1 NNHNN and CDR2 SYGAGS (reference sequence). The length of the CDR3 is 14 residues. V lost 2 bases and J lost 3, with 6 bases in between.

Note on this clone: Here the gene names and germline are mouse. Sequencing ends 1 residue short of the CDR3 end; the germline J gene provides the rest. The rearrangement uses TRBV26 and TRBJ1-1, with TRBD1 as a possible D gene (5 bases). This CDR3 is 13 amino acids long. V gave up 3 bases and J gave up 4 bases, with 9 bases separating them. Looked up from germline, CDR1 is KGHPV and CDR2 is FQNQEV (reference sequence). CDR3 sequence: CASSLGGSTEVFF. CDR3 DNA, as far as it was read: TGTGCCAGCAGTCTTGGGGGTAGCACAGAAGTCTTC.

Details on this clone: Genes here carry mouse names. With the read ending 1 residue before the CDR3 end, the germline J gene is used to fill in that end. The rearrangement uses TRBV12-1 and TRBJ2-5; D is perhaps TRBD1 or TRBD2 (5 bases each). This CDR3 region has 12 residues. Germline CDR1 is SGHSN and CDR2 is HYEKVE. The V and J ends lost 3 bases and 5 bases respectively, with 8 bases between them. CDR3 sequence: CASSSGGDTQYF. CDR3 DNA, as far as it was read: TGTGCCAGCTCTTCCGGGGGAGACACCCAGTAC.

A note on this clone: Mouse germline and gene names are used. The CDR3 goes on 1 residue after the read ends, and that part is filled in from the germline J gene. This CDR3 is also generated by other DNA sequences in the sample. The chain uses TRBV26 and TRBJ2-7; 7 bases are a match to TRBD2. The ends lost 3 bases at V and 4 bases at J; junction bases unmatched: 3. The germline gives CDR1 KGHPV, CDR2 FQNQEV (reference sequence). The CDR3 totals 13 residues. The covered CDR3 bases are TGTGCCAGCAGTCTATCGGGGGGGTATGAACAGTAC. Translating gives CASSLSGGYEQY. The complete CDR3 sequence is CASSLSGGYEQYF.

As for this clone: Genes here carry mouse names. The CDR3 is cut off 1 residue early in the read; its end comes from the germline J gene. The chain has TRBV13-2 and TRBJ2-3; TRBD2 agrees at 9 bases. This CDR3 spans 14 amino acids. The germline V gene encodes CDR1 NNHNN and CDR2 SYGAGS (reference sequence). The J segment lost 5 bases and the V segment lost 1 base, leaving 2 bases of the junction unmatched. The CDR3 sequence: CASGDWGGEETLYF. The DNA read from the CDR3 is TGTGCCAGCGGTGATTGGGGGGGCGAAGAAACGCTGTAT.

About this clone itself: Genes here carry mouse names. CDR3 loop: CASSLDRGREQYF. The part of the CDR3 DNA that was read is TGTGCCAGCAGTCTGGACAGGGGGCGTGAACAGTAC. The chain employs TRBV26 and TRBJ2-7; 10 bases are shared with TRBD1. The CDR3 extends 1 residue past the end of the read, so its final part is completed from the germline J gene. This CDR3 region has 13 residues. Germline lookup yields CDR1 KGHPV and CDR2 FQNQEV (reference sequence). Trimming at V came to 2 bases and at J to 6 bases, leaving 1 base not matched to a gene.

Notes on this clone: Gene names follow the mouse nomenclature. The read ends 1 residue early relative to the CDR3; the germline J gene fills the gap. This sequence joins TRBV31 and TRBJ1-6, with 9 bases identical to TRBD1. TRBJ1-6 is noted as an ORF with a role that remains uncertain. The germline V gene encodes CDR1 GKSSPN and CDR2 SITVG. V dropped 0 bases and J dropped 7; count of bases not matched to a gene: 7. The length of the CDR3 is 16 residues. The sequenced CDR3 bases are TGTGCCTGGAGTCTATGGGGACAGGGAGGGAATTCGCCCCTCTAC. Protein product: CAWSLWGQGGNSPLY. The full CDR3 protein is CAWSLWGQGGNSPLYF.

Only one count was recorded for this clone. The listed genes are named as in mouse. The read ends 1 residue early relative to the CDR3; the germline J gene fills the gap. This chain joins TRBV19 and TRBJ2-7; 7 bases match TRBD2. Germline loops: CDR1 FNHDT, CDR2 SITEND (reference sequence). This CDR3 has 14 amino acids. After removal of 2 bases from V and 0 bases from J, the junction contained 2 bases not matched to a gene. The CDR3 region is CASSMGGFSYEQYF. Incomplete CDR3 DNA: TGTGCCAGCAGTATGGGGGGGTTCTCCTATGAACAGTAC.

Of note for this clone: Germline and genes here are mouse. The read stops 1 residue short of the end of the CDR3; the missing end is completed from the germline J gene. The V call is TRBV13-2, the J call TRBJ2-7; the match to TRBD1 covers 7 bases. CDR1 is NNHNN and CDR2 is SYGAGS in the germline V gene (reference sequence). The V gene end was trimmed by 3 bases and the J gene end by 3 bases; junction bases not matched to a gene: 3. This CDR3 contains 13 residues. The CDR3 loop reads CASGGRDSYEQYF. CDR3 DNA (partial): TGTGCCAGCGGTGGCCGGGACAGCTATGAACAGTAC.

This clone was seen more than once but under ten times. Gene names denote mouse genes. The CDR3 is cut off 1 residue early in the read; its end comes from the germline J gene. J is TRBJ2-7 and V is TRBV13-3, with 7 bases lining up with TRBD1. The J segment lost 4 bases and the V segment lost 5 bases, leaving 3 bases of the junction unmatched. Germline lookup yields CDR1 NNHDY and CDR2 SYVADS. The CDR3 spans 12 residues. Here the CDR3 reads CASRDRDYEQYF. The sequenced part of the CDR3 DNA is TGTGCCAGCAGAGACAGGGATTATGAACAGTAC.

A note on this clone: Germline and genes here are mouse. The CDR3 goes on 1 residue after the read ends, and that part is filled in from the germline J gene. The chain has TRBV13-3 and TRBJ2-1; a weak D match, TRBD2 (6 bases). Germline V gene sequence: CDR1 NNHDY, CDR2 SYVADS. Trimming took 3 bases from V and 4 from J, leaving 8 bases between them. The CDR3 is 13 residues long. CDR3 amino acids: CASSADWYAEQFF. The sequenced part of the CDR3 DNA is TGTGCCAGCAGTGCCGACTGGTATGCTGAGCAGTTC.

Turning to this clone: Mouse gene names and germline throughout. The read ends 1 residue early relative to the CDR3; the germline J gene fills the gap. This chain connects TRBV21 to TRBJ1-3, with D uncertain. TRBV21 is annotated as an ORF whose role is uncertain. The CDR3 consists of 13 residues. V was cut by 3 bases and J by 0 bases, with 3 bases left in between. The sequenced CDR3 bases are TGTGCTAGCAGTCAGGATTCTGGAAATACGCTCTAT. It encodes CASSQDSGNTLY. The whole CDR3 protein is CASSQDSGNTLYF.

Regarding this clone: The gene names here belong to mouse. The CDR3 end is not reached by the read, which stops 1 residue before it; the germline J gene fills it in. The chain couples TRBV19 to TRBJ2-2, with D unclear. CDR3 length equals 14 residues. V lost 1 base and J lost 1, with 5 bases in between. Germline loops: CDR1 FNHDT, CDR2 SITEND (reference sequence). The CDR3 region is CASSIPGNTGQLYF. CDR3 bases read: TGTGCCAGCAGTATACCGGGAAACACCGGGCAGCTCTAC.

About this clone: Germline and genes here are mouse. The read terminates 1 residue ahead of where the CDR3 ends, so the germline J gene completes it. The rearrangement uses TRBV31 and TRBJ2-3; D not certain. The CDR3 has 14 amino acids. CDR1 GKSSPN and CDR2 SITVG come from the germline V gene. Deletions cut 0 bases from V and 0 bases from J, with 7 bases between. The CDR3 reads CAWSLEASAETLYF. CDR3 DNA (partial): TGTGCCTGGAGTCTAGAGGCTAGTGCAGAAACGCTGTAT.

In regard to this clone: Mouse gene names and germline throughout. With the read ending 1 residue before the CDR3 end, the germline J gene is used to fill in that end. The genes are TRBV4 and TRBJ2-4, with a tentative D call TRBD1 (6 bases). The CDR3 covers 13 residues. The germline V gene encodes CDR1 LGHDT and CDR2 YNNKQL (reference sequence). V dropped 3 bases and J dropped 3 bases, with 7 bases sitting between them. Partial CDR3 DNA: TGTGCCAGCAGCTATCAGGGGCAAAACACCTTGTAC. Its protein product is CASSYQGQNTLY. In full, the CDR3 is CASSYQGQNTLYF.

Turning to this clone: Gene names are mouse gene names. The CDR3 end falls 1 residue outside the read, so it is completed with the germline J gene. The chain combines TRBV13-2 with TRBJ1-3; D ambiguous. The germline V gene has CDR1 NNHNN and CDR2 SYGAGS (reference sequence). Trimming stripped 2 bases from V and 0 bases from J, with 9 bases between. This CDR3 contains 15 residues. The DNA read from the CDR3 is TGTGCCAGCGGTGACCGGGGAGGTTCTGGAAATACGCTCTAT. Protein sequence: CASGDRGGSGNTLY. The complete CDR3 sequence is CASGDRGGSGNTLYF.

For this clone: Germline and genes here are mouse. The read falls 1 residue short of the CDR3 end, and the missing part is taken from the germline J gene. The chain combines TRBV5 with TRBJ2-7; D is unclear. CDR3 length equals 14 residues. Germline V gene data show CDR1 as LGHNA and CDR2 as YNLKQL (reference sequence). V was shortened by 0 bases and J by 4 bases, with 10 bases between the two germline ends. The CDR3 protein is CASSQDDIRYEQYF. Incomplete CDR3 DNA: TGTGCCAGCAGCCAAGATGACATTCGATATGAACAGTAC.

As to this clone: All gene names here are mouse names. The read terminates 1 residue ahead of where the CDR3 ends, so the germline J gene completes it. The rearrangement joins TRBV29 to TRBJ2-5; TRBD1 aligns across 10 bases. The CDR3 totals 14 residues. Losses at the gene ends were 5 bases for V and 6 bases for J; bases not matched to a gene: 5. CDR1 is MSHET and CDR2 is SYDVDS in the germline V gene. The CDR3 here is CASSPGTGVDTQYF. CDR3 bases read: TGTGCTAGCAGTCCAGGGACAGGGGTTGACACCCAGTAC.

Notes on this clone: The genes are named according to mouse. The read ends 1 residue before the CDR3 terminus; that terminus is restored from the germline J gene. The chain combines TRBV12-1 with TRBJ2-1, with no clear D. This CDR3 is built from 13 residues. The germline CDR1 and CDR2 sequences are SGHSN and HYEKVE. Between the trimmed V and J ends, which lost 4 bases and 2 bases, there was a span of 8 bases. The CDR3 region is CASSPTDYAEQFF. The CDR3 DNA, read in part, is TGTGCCAGCTCCCCGACGGACTATGCTGAGCAGTTC.